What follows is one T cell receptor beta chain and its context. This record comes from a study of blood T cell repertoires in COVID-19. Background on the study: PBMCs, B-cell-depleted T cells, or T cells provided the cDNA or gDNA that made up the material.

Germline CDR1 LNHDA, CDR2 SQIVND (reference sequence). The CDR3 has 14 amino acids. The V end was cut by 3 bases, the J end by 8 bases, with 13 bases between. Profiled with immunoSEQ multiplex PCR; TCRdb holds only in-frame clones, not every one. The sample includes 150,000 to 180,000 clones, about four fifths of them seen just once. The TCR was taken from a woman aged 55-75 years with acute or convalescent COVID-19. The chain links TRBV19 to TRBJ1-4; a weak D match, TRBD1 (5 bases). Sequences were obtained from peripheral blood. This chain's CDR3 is CASSISRDGEKLFF. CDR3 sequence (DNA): TGTGCCAGTAGTATCTCCAGGGATGGCGAAAAACTGTTTTTT.